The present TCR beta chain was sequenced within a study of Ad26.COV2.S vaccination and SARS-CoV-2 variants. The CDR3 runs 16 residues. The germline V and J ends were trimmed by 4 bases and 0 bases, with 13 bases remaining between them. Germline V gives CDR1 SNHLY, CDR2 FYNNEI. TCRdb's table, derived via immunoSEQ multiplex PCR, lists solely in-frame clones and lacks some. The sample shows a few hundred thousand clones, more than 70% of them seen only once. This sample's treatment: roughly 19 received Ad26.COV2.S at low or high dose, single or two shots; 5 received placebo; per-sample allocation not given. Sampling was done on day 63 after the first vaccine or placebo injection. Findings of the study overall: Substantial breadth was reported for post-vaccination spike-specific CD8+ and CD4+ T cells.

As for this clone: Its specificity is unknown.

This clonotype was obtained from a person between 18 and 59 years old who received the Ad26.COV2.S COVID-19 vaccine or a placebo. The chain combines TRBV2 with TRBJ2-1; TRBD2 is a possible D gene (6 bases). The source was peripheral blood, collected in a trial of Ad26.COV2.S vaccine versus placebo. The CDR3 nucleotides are TGTGCCAGCAGTGGATCGCTAGCGAGCTCCTACAATGAGCAGTTCTTC. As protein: CASSGSLASSYNEQFF.